One and the same sample provided the 5 T cell receptor beta chains below, sequenced in a study of response to subunit inactivated influenza vaccine (dated by TCRdb to the late 2010s). Library preparation employed RT-PCR. Reads for this sample came from an Illumina HiSeq 2500. TCRdb reworked the public reads: Q25 trimming with fastp, MiXCR clone assembly, productive beta chains retained. Each CDR3 protein gets just one entry, which takes the most common genes and DNA from the rows behind it. The sample has 500,000 or so distinct CDR3 sequences on record, 15% to 20% of them singletons. The top ten clonotypes cover 3% of the sample. This specimen was CD4+ T cells sorted from PBMCs, taken around 25 months after vaccination. The receptor set was obtained from a man aged 50-75 years who received an inactivated influenza vaccine. Donor details come from another sample of the same person, matched by shared clones.

The gene calls are TRBV7-3 and TRBJ2-1; D is possibly TRBD1 (6 bases). Germline V gives CDR1 SGHTA, CDR2 FQGTGA. Trimming pared 5 bases from V and 7 bases from J, leaving 12 bases between. The CDR3 spans 13 residues. CDR3 amino acids: CASSLNRENEQFF. CDR3 DNA sequence: TGTGCCAGCAGCCTCAACAGGGAAAATGAGCAGTTCTTC. Complete variable domain (other parts from reference TRBV7-3 and TRBJ2-1): GAGVSQTPSNKVTEKGKYVELRCDPISGHTALYWYRQSLGQGPEFLIYFQGTGAADDSGLPNDRFFAVRPEGSVSTLKIQRTERGDSAVYLCASSLNRENEQFFGPGTRLTVL.

The rearrangement uses TRBV7-9 and TRBJ1-4; a weak D match, TRBD1 (6 bases). Germline V gives CDR1 SEHNR, CDR2 FQNEAQ (reference sequence). V was pared by 5 bases and J by 4 bases, with 14 bases between. This CDR3 is 15 amino acids long. CDR3 sequence reads: CASSGRTVLNEKLFF. CDR3 nucleotide sequence: TGTGCCAGCAGCGGAAGGACAGTACTTAATGAAAAACTGTTTTTT. Variable domain in full (rest from reference TRBV7-9 and TRBJ1-4): DTGVSQNPRHKITKRGQNVTFRCDPISEHNRLYWYRQTLGQGPEFLTYFQNEAQLEKSRLLSDRFSAERPKGSFSTLEIQRTEQGDSAMYLCASSGRTVLNEKLFFGSGTQLSVL.

This clonotype showed up many times. The V gene is TRBV15, the J gene TRBJ1-1; a weak D match, TRBD1 (6 bases). CDR1 and CDR2 from the germline V gene are LNHNV and YYDKDF (reference sequence). The CDR3 is 13 amino acids. The germline V and J ends were trimmed by 5 bases and 4 bases, with 11 bases remaining between them. CDR3 region: CATSFTGSTEAFF. The DNA for the CDR3 is TGTGCCACCAGCTTTACAGGGAGCACTGAAGCTTTCTTT. The full variable domain, rest sourced from reference TRBV15 and TRBJ1-1, is DAMVIQNPRYQVTQFGKPVTLSCSQTLNHNVMYWYQQKSSQAPKLLFHYYDKDFNNEADTPDNFQSRRPNTSFCFLDIRSPGLGDTAMYLCATSFTGSTEAFFGQGTRLTVV.

This clonotype was detected only a few times. This chain uses TRBV7-2 with TRBJ1-2; 8 nucleotides align to TRBD1. The V segment lost 1 base and the J segment 8 bases; nucleotides outside the gene matches: 9. Germline V gene lookup returns CDR1 SGHTA and CDR2 FQGNSA. The CDR3 length is 15 residues. The CDR3 is CASSLDLTGVEGYTF. The DNA of the CDR3 is TGTGCCAGCAGCTTAGACCTGACAGGGGTGGAGGGCTACACCTTC.

Comments on this clonotype: One end of the junction varies from germline; a read error may be responsible. The V gene is TRBV20-1, the J gene TRBJ2-7, with 9 bases matching TRBD2. CDR1 and CDR2 (germline): DFQATT, SNEGSKA (reference sequence). The CDR3 is 14 residues long. Here the CDR3 DNA reads TGCAGTGCTAGATCCCAAGCATACGGGACTAGCAAGTTCTTC. Translated: CSARSQAYGTSKFF.